This T cell receptor (beta chain) stems from a study of shared clonotypes between healthy human individuals. The study's findings and limits: Unshared clonotypes carried lower generation probabilities than those common to all four donors.

The table came from immunoSEQ multiplex PCR; TCRdb's copy has only in-frame clones and leaves some out. This table has 550,000 to 700,000 clones, less than 80% appearing once. Points on this clone: Its target is unknown.

The sequence was collected from a woman between 25 and 40 years old in good health. Input material: memory CD4+ T cells sorted from blood. The subset was: CD45RA-negative fraction.

For the CDR3, the DNA is TGCGCCAGCAGCCATATCTTTGGGGGCCTAGCCAAAAACATTCAGTACTTC. Protein: CASSHIFGGLAKNIQYF. This rearrangement joins TRBV4-1 to TRBJ2-4; D possibly corresponds to TRBD1 (6 bases). V was clipped by 3 bases and J by 0 bases, with 15 bases between them. The CDR3 sequence is 17 residues long. From germline, CDR1 is MGHRA and CDR2 YSYEKL.